These 28 T cell receptor beta chains share one sample of origin, sequenced in a study of blood T cells in healthy people across ages. A J-beta primer mix and a sample-barcoded 5' primer were used in a second PCR of roughly 7 to 12 cycles. TCRdb analysed the 5' RACE reads with MiXCR anew, one entry per CDR3 protein. The sample holds hundreds of thousands of distinct CDR3 sequences, about 28% seen once. The sample also formed part of further work on T cells of mothers and their children.

Sequenced: blood. These receptors were collected from a boy between 2 and 10 years old in good health.

This chain uses TRBV6-1 with TRBJ2-3; no reliable D call. The ends were cut back, 1 base at V and 2 bases at J, with 4 bases in the middle. This CDR3 has 13 residues. Germline V gene data show CDR1 as MNHNS and CDR2 as SASEGT. Here the CDR3 DNA reads TGTGCCAGCAGTGAAGTGGCCACAGATACGCAGTATTTT. Amino acids: CASSEVATDTQYF.

The rearrangement links TRBV12-3 or TRBV12-4 to TRBJ2-1; 8 bases fit TRBD2. CDR3 length: 16 amino acids. Germline trimming cut 7 bases from V and 2 bases from J; bases unmatched to any gene: 10. The CDR3 sequence: CASNSRGGATYNEQFF. For the CDR3, the DNA is TGTGCCAGCAACTCCCGGGGGGGGGCCACCTACAATGAGCAGTTCTTC.

V is TRBV6-5 and J is TRBJ2-3; 7 nucleotides agree with TRBD1. V was pared by 4 bases and J by 0 bases, with 1 base of the junction left unmatched. Looked up from germline, CDR1 is MNHEY and CDR2 is SVGAGI. CDR3 length: 14 residues. In DNA form, the CDR3 reads TGTGCCAGCAGTTCGGGACAGAGCACAGATACGCAGTATTTT. It codes for CASSSGQSTDTQYF.

This clonotype appeared many times. The chain uses TRBV7-6 and TRBJ2-7, with a weak D call TRBD1 (7 bases). Trimming cost V 6 bases and J 2 bases, with 17 bases left between them. Germline V gene data show CDR1 as SGHVS and CDR2 as FNYEAQ. CDR3 length: 15 residues. CDR3 amino acids: CASSYETGTPYEQYF. CDR3 DNA: TGTGCCAGCAGTTATGAGACAGGGACTCCCTACGAGCAGTACTTC.

The V call is TRBV7-9, the J call TRBJ1-2; 7 bases match TRBD1. From germline, CDR1 is SEHNR and CDR2 FQNEAQ (reference sequence). J lost 4 bases, V lost 5 bases, and 4 bases had no gene match. The CDR3 totals 13 residues. CDR3: CASSQGQPYGYTF. The CDR3 DNA reads TGTGCCAGCAGCCAGGGACAGCCCTATGGCTACACCTTC.

The rearrangement uses TRBV7-6 and TRBJ2-5, with a weak D call TRBD2 (5 bases). This CDR3 has 14 residues. Germline V gene sequence: CDR1 SGHVS, CDR2 FNYEAQ. Trimming took 5 bases from V and 0 from J, leaving 10 bases between them. The CDR3 coding sequence is TGTGCCAGCAGCCCTGGAGGTTACCAAGAGACCCAGTACTTC. Translation: CASSPGGYQETQYF.

The chain employs TRBV18 and TRBJ2-3; unclear D gene. The germline V gene encodes CDR1 KGHSH and CDR2 LQKENI. This CDR3 contains 15 residues. Trimming removed 0 bases at V and 3 bases at J, with 10 bases between. CDR3 in DNA: TGTGCCAGCTCACCACCGGTACAGACTACAGATACGCAGTATTTT. Protein sequence: CASSPPVQTTDTQYF.

This chain uses TRBV5-1 with TRBJ2-3; TRBD1 is a possible D gene (6 bases). The V and J ends lost 3 bases and 5 bases respectively, with 13 bases between them. CDR1 SGHRS and CDR2 YFSETQ come from the germline V gene. This CDR3 is built from 14 residues. This chain's CDR3 is CASSSGTMRDTQYF. CDR3 bases: TGCGCCAGCAGCTCCGGGACAATGAGAGATACGCAGTATTTT.

CDR3 residues: CASSEAKGTNEKLFF. The CDR3 DNA follows: TGTGCCAGCAGTGAAGCGAAGGGGACTAATGAAAAACTGTTTTTT. This chain connects TRBV2 to TRBJ1-4, with D perhaps TRBD1 (5 bases). Germline loops: CDR1 SNHLY, CDR2 FYNNEI. V shed 0 bases and J shed 2 bases, with 7 bases lying between them. This CDR3 has 15 amino acids.

There are a few counts of this clonotype. The J gene is TRBJ2-3, the V gene TRBV2; no firm D call. CDR1 is SNHLY and CDR2 is FYNNEI in the germline V gene. The CDR3 covers 12 residues. Trimming pared 3 bases from V and 3 bases from J, leaving 4 bases between. The CDR3 spells CASSDRTDTQYF. DNA for the CDR3: TGTGCCAGCAGTGACAGGACAGATACGCAGTATTTT.

Only a few counts were recorded for this clonotype. This chain joins TRBV4-3 and TRBJ2-2; TRBD1 matches 7 bases. V dropped 3 bases and J dropped 4; count of bases not matched to a gene: 2. Germline V CDR1 and CDR2: LGHNA, YSLEER. There are 14 residues in the CDR3. CDR3 coding DNA: TGCGCCAGCAGCCACGACAGGGCCACCGGGGAGCTGTTTTTT. Translating gives CASSHDRATGELFF.

The chain is built from TRBV15 and TRBJ2-5; TRBD2 agrees at 13 bases. Germline V lookup: CDR1 LNHNV, CDR2 YYDKDF (reference sequence). This CDR3 comprises 15 residues. V dropped 5 bases and J dropped 2; count of bases not matched to a gene: 2. CDR3 protein: CATSGTSGAQETQYF. The CDR3 DNA reads TGTGCCACCAGCGGGACTAGCGGGGCACAAGAGACCCAGTACTTC.

This clonotype has more than one count but fewer than ten. This rearrangement joins TRBV10-3 to TRBJ1-1; D call uncertain. The germline CDR1 and CDR2 sequences are ENHRY and SYGVKD. This CDR3 region has 12 residues. Trimming cost V 2 bases and J 5 bases, with 6 bases left between them. The CDR3 DNA is TGTGCCATCAGTGAGGGGCTGACTGAAGCTTTCTTT. This encodes CAISEGLTEAFF.

This clonotype turned up a few times. The chain recombines TRBV12-3 or TRBV12-4 with TRBJ1-2; no clear D. The germline V and J ends were trimmed by 5 bases and 8 bases, with 12 bases remaining between them. This CDR3 is 12 amino acids long. CDR3 nucleotide sequence: TGTGCCAGCAGTGCCGACTGGAGCGGCTACACCTTC. Translated: CASSADWSGYTF.

This clonotype has more than one count but fewer than ten. The V call is TRBV4-2, the J call TRBJ1-2, with D possibly matching TRBD1 (5 bases). Trimming took off 7 bases at V and 2 bases at J, with 23 bases between the two ends. The germline CDR1 and CDR2 sequences are LGHNA and YNFKEQ. The length of the CDR3 is 17 residues. CDR3 sequence: CASNRSGEGRRNYGYTF. CDR3 DNA: TGTGCCAGCAACCGCTCGGGGGAGGGGAGACGGAACTATGGCTACACCTTC.

This clonotype was seen only a few times. The genes are TRBV6-5 and TRBJ2-1, with D tentatively TRBD1 (5 bases). The CDR3 has 17 amino acids. Germline lookup yields CDR1 MNHEY and CDR2 SVGAGI. V lost 0 bases and J 0 bases, leaving 12 bases between the germline ends. The CDR3 DNA follows: TGTGCCAGCAGTTACTCGGGGCCGGCCGGCTCCTACAATGAGCAGTTCTTC. Amino acid sequence: CASSYSGPAGSYNEQFF.

The V and J genes are TRBV15 and TRBJ1-2; D is ambiguous. In germline, CDR1 is LNHNV, CDR2 YYDKDF (reference sequence). V gave up 5 bases and J gave up 6 bases, with 19 bases separating them. The CDR3 consists of 15 residues. The CDR3 nucleotides are TGTGCCACCAGCTCCCCGTGGATAGTAGGCGATGGCTACACCTTC. It encodes CATSSPWIVGDGYTF.

In its sample, this clonotype was seen a few times. The chain carries TRBV12-5 and TRBJ2-1; D remains ambiguous. The CDR3 is made up of 15 amino acids. Germline V CDR1 and CDR2: LGHNT, FRNRAP. Trimming cost V 0 bases and J 3 bases, with 9 bases left between them. The CDR3 DNA follows: TGTGCTAGTGGTTTGGTCATCCCCATCTACAATGAGCAGTTCTTC. The encoded protein is CASGLVIPIYNEQFF.

The chain recombines TRBV12-3 or TRBV12-4 with TRBJ1-2; D gene uncertain. The CDR3 covers 13 residues. Trimming took 5 bases from V and 7 from J, leaving 14 bases between them. The CDR3 is CASSTLTASGYTF. The DNA for the CDR3 is TGTGCCAGCAGTACACTGACGGCCAGTGGCTACACCTTC.

This clonotype was counted between two and nine times. This chain connects TRBV9 to TRBJ2-5, with unresolved D. V was trimmed by 3 bases and J by 5 bases, leaving 14 bases between them. The CDR3 loop spans 14 amino acids. Germline CDR1 and CDR2: SGDLS and YYNGEE. This CDR3 is CASSGDGHGETQYF. The CDR3, as DNA: TGTGCCAGCAGCGGAGACGGGCACGGGGAGACCCAGTACTTC.

The chain links TRBV6-5 to TRBJ2-5, with TRBD2 identical over 13 bases. The CDR3 extends over 18 amino acids. V shed 2 bases and J 2 bases; nucleotides not matched to a gene: 8. The germline V gene has CDR1 MNHEY and CDR2 SVGAGI. CDR3 in DNA: TGTGCCAGCAGTTACACCGGGACTAGCGGGACGATTCAAGAGACCCAGTACTTC. This gives the protein CASSYTGTSGTIQETQYF.

This clonotype was detected a few times. This rearrangement joins TRBV7-8 to TRBJ2-5, with D possibly being TRBD1 (5 bases). Germline CDR1 SGHVS, CDR2 FQNEAQ. There are 15 residues in the CDR3. Trimming left V 6 bases short and J 7 bases short, with 21 bases between. The CDR3 region has the DNA TGTGCCAGCAGTCCGGACAATCCCCAGAGAGGGACCCAGTACTTC. Encoded protein: CASSPDNPQRGTQYF.

This clonotype was counted a few times. The rearrangement links TRBV30 to TRBJ1-3; D is uncertain. Germline-derived CDR1 and CDR2 are GTSNPN and SVGIG (reference sequence). This CDR3 comprises 14 residues. With 0 bases removed from V and 0 bases from J, the gap between germline ends came to 6 bases. CDR3 region: CAWSVYNSGNTIYF. The CDR3 region has the DNA TGTGCCTGGAGTGTATACAACTCTGGAAACACCATATATTTT.

This chain uses TRBV6-1 with TRBJ1-4; 8 positions match TRBD1. The CDR3 is 14 residues long. J gave up 5 bases and V 1 base, and 0 bases lay outside the gene matches. CDR1 and CDR2 from the germline V gene are MNHNS and SASEGT. CDR3 sequence reads: CASSEGTGNEKLFF. CDR3 nucleotide sequence: TGTGCCAGCAGTGAAGGGACAGGGAATGAAAAACTGTTTTTT.

The J gene is TRBJ2-5, the V gene TRBV5-5; D remains ambiguous. The better agreement between TRBJ2-7 and the DNA end casts doubt on the J call. CDR3 length: 14 amino acids. Looked up from germline, CDR1 is SGHKS and CDR2 is YYEKEE (reference sequence). DNA for the CDR3: TGTGCCAGCAGCTTGAGAGCCCCTAACCACGAGCAGTACTTC. Protein product: CASSLRAPNHEQYF.

The rearrangement uses TRBV20-1 and TRBJ2-7; tentative D call: TRBD1 (5 bases). Per the germline V gene, CDR1 is DFQATT and CDR2 is SNEGSKA (reference sequence). The CDR3 consists of 13 residues. The ends were cut back, 6 bases at V and 10 bases at J, with 22 bases in the middle. CDR3 in amino acids: CSAQDTAPYNQYF. The CDR3 DNA follows: TGCAGTGCCCAGGACACTGCACCCTACAACCAGTACTTC.

The V gene is TRBV10-2, the J gene TRBJ2-1; the D gene could be TRBD1 or TRBD2 (5 bases each). The DNA end favors TRBJ2-7, so the J call may be wrong. Germline lookup yields CDR1 WSHSY and CDR2 SAAADI. The CDR3 covers 17 residues. CDR3 residues: CASSESRAPGTGYEQYF. The CDR3 DNA reads as TGCGCCAGCAGTGAGTCGAGAGCCCCAGGGACGGGCTACGAGCAGTACTTC.

The chain couples TRBV15 to TRBJ2-7; D uncertain. This CDR3 contains 15 residues. Germline assignment: CDR1 LNHNV and CDR2 YYDKDF (reference sequence). V was pared by 0 bases and J by 2 bases, with 11 bases between. CDR3 residues: CATSREGKGTYEQYF. DNA of the CDR3: TGTGCCACCAGCAGAGAAGGGAAAGGCACCTACGAGCAGTACTTC.